Below, one TCR beta chain is given with its context. This record belongs to a study of blood T cell repertoires in COVID-19. Study in general: The United States, Italy and Spain were the sources of the acute and convalescent COVID-19 samples. Sample material is recorded as cDNA or gDNA derived from T cells, B-cell-depleted T cells, or PBMCs.

Germline assignment: CDR1 SGHRS and CDR2 YFSETQ. This CDR3 spans 13 amino acids. Trimming cost V 4 bases and J 11 bases; bases outside gene matches: 8. Original processing methods: The authors estimated nucleated cell counts from reference gene primer amplification. Libraries were prepared by immunoSEQ multiplex PCR; TCRdb keeps only in-frame clonotypes and omits some of them. V and J calls and clone size come straight from that table; D and trimming were deduced from the DNA. The sample yields around 19,000 clones, 86% seen once. Sequenced material: peripheral blood. J is TRBJ1-1 and V is TRBV5-1; 10 positions agree with TRBD1. This clonotype was sampled from a human donor in a cohort sampled during active COVID-19. Here the CDR3 reads CASSPGGQGIAFF. As DNA, the CDR3 is TGCGCCAGCAGCCCGGGGGGACAGGGGATTGCTTTCTTT.